These 28 T cell receptor beta chains were all obtained from the same sample, sequenced in a study of radiation and T cells in renal cell carcinoma. The sample's time point: blood 4 weeks post-SBRT, at nephrectomy. Treatment reported: 15 Gy SBRT to primary tumor, nephrectomy 4 weeks later. Only in-frame clones appear in the TCRdb table, and some are missing; sequencing was by immunoSEQ multiplex PCR. This sample has roughly 160,000 clones, with roughly nine tenths found just once. The source was blood, collected from a patient whose treatment included radiotherapy and nephrectomy. These receptors came from a woman between 45 and 60 years old with renal cell carcinoma.

The genes are TRBV7-2 and TRBJ2-1, with 8 bases aligning to TRBD2. Per the germline V gene, CDR1 is SGHTA and CDR2 is FQGNSA. CDR3 length equals 14 residues. The V segment lost 3 bases and the J segment 3 bases; nucleotides outside the gene matches: 1. CDR3 coding DNA: TGTGCCAGCAGCTTCCGGGGGGGCTACAATGAGCAGTTCTTC. Its translation is CASSFRGGYNEQFF.

The chain is built from TRBV18 and TRBJ1-5, with 8 bases lining up with TRBD1. The germline V gene encodes CDR1 KGHSH and CDR2 LQKENI. The CDR3 has 15 residues. Trimming removed 3 bases from V and 7 bases from J; junction bases left unmatched: 8. CDR3 region: CASSPPGTGDQPQHF. As DNA, the CDR3 is TGTGCCAGCTCACCGCCCGGGACAGGCGACCAGCCCCAGCATTTT.

V usage is TRBV25-1 and J usage is TRBJ2-5, with a weak D call TRBD1 (7 bases). Trimming pared 4 bases from V and 6 bases from J, leaving 15 bases between. CDR3 size: 14 residues. Germline V lookup: CDR1 MGHDK, CDR2 SYGVNS. The CDR3 bases are TGTGCCAGCAGTGTTACAGGGGCGGGAAAGACCCAGTACTTC. Its protein is CASSVTGAGKTQYF. The complete variable domain, with remaining parts taken from reference TRBV25-1 and TRBJ2-5, reads EADIYQTPRYLVIGTGKKITLECSQTMGHDKMYWYQQDPGMELHLIHYSYGVNSTEKGDLSSESTVSRIRTEHFPLTLESARPSHTSQYLCASSVTGAGKTQYFGPGTRLLVL.

J is TRBJ2-7 and V is TRBV18, with 7 nucleotides matching TRBD1. The V gene end was trimmed by 5 bases and the J gene end by 3 bases; junction bases not matched to a gene: 4. Germline CDR1 KGHSH, CDR2 LQKENI. The CDR3 extends over 13 amino acids. CDR3 protein: CASSSGQVYEQYF. For the CDR3, the DNA is TGTGCCAGCTCATCCGGACAGGTCTACGAGCAGTACTTC.

The V call is TRBV30, the J call TRBJ1-2, with D hard to call. The CDR3 loop spans 13 amino acids. The germline CDR1 and CDR2 sequences are GTSNPN and SVGIG (reference sequence). V lost 4 bases and J 6 bases, leaving 15 bases between the germline ends. The CDR3 DNA is TGTGCCTGGAACCTTGCCTATTCAGATGGCTACACCTTC. The encoded protein is CAWNLAYSDGYTF.

This CDR3 is CASSSSADGYTF. The CDR3 DNA is TGTGCCAGCAGCTCTTCGGCAGATGGCTACACCTTC. V is TRBV7-9 and J is TRBJ1-2; D not certain. Trimming removed 4 bases from V and 6 bases from J, with 9 bases in between. Germline V lookup: CDR1 SEHNR, CDR2 FQNEAQ (reference sequence). This CDR3 is built from 12 residues.

A single count supports this clone. The gene calls are TRBV11-3 and TRBJ2-7; TRBD1 aligns across 8 bases. The CDR3 contains 15 residues. J gave up 5 bases and V 4 bases, and 10 bases lay outside the gene matches. Germline V gene sequence: CDR1 SGHNT, CDR2 YENEEA. CDR3 DNA: TGTGCCAGCAGCTCCTCCGGGACAGGAATTAACGAGCAGTACTTC. The encoded protein is CASSSSGTGINEQYF.

The chain has TRBV4-3 and TRBJ1-2; no firm D call. Between the trimmed V and J ends, which lost 0 bases and 4 bases, there was a span of 9 bases. Germline loops: CDR1 LGHNA, CDR2 YSLEER. The CDR3 extends over 14 amino acids. In DNA, the CDR3 is TGCGCCAGCAGCCAAGAGCCGGGAGGCTATGGCTACACCTTC. It specifies CASSQEPGGYGYTF.

The chain is built from TRBV2 and TRBJ2-1, with D perhaps TRBD1 (6 bases). V lost 1 base to trimming and J lost 8 bases, with 18 bases between them. Germline values: CDR1 SNHLY, CDR2 FYNNEI. The CDR3 has 16 residues. The CDR3 reads CASSEVGGPGFDEQFF. The CDR3 DNA reads as TGTGCCAGCAGTGAAGTAGGGGGTCCTGGGTTCGATGAGCAGTTCTTC.

The gene calls are TRBV11-3 and TRBJ2-1; D unclear. The CDR3 runs to 15 residues. Germline V gene data show CDR1 as SGHNT and CDR2 as YENEEA. V lost 5 bases, J lost 0 bases, and 11 bases lay in between. The CDR3 region is CASSPGTASYNEQFF. The CDR3 coding sequence is TGTGCCAGCAGCCCCGGAACAGCCTCCTACAATGAGCAGTTCTTC.

The chain is built from TRBV2 and TRBJ1-2; D not certain. V dropped 2 bases and J dropped 7 bases, with 11 bases sitting between them. Germline-derived CDR1 and CDR2 are SNHLY and FYNNEI. CDR3 length: 13 residues. CDR3 protein: CASSESRSGGYTF. For the CDR3, the DNA is TGTGCCAGCAGTGAAAGCCGATCGGGTGGCTACACCTTC.

The V gene is TRBV4-1, the J gene TRBJ2-5; no reliable D call. V dropped 4 bases and J dropped 4 bases, with 10 bases sitting between them. The CDR3 runs to 13 residues. Germline V CDR1 and CDR2: MGHRA, YSYEKL. CDR3 DNA: TGCGCCAGCAGCCTGGGAATGTTAGAGACCCAGTACTTC. Encoded protein: CASSLGMLETQYF.

The chain joins TRBV7-2 to TRBJ1-4, with TRBD1 as a possible D gene (6 bases). V lost 1 base, J lost 4 bases, and 10 bases lay in between. From germline, CDR1 is SGHTA and CDR2 FQGNSA. The length of the CDR3 is 15 residues. The CDR3 spells CASSLEGGGNEKLFF. In DNA, the CDR3 is TGTGCCAGCAGCTTAGAGGGGGGTGGTAATGAAAAACTGTTTTTT.

The rearrangement links TRBV15 to TRBJ2-3; D gene unclear. Germline V CDR1 and CDR2: LNHNV, YYDKDF (reference sequence). V lost 2 bases to trimming and J lost 1 base, with 1 base between them. The CDR3 has 12 amino acids. In DNA form, the CDR3 reads TGTGCCACCAGCAGACGCACAGATACGCAGTATTTT. Encoded protein: CATSRRTDTQYF.

This clone was counted only a few times. V and J are TRBV7-2 and TRBJ2-1, with a possible D match to TRBD2 (6 bases). Trimming took off 6 bases at V and 0 bases at J, with 12 bases between the two ends. The CDR3 is made up of 15 amino acids. Germline-derived CDR1 and CDR2 are SGHTA and FQGNSA. The CDR3 DNA sequence: TGTGCCAGCAGGTGGGACTCGAGCTCCTACAATGAGCAGTTCTTC. Protein sequence: CASRWDSSSYNEQFF.

The genes are TRBV5-5 and TRBJ1-5; D is possibly TRBD1 (5 bases). The CDR3 has 15 amino acids. CDR1 is SGHKS and CDR2 is YYEKEE in the germline V gene (reference sequence). V was trimmed by 0 bases and J by 6 bases, leaving 13 bases between them. The CDR3 sequence: CASSLEGARFQPQHF. In DNA form, the CDR3 reads TGTGCCAGCAGCTTGGAAGGGGCGCGATTTCAGCCCCAGCATTTT. Variable domain in full (rest from reference TRBV5-5 and TRBJ1-5): DAGVTQSPTHLIKTRGQQVTLRCSPISGHKSVSWYQQVLGQGPQFIFQYYEKEERGRGNFPDRFSARQFPNYSSELNVNALLLGDSALYLCASSLEGARFQPQHFGDGTRLSIL.

V is TRBV19 and J is TRBJ2-1; 13 nucleotides agree with TRBD2. This CDR3 spans 16 amino acids. Germline CDR1 reads LNHDA; CDR2 reads SQIVND (reference sequence). V was clipped by 6 bases and J by 5 bases; unmatched bases: 7. CDR3 sequence reads: CASSPTSGGVNNEQFF. CDR3 coding DNA: TGTGCCAGTAGCCCAACTAGCGGGGGGGTGAACAATGAGCAGTTCTTC. The entire variable domain, with the rest obtained from reference TRBV19 and TRBJ2-1, is as follows: DGGITQSPKYLFRKEGQNVTLSCEQNLNHDAMYWYRQDPGQGLRLIYYSQIVNDFQKGDIAEGYSVSREKKESFPLTVTSAQKNPTAFYLCASSPTSGGVNNEQFFGPGTRLTVL.

The CDR3 coding sequence is TGTGCCAGCAGTTCCCTTAGCGGCCAAGAGACCCAGTACTTC. Its protein product is CASSSLSGQETQYF. This rearrangement joins TRBV6-6 to TRBJ2-5, with D maybe TRBD2 (6 bases). CDR1 is MNHNY, CDR2 SVGAGI, per germline (reference sequence). Trimming pared 4 bases from V and 1 base from J, leaving 10 bases between. The CDR3 has 14 amino acids.

V usage is TRBV5-5 and J usage is TRBJ1-1, with D possibly being TRBD1 (5 bases). The CDR3 runs to 16 residues. CDR1 and CDR2 (germline): SGHKS, YYEKEE (reference sequence). V dropped 4 bases and J dropped 1 base, with 17 bases sitting between them. The CDR3 DNA reads TGTGCCAGCAGCATAGGGACCGATACAAGGAACACTGAAGCTTTCTTT. The encoded protein is CASSIGTDTRNTEAFF.

V usage is TRBV18 and J usage is TRBJ1-2; 7 nucleotides align to TRBD1. This CDR3 has 17 residues. Unmatched junction bases numbered 12, after V lost 4 bases and J lost 1 base. Germline CDR1 reads KGHSH; CDR2 reads LQKENI. The CDR3 DNA is TGTGCCAGCTCACTAGGACGCGGACAGGTCTTTAACTATGGCTACACCTTC. Residues: CASSLGRGQVFNYGYTF.

The rearrangement uses TRBV30 and TRBJ1-4, with 10 bases identical to TRBD1. Germline V gene sequence: CDR1 GTSNPN, CDR2 SVGIG (reference sequence). With 4 bases clipped from V and 10 bases from J, the junction kept 6 bases outside the gene matches. The CDR3 consists of 13 residues. The CDR3 DNA follows: TGTGCCTGGAAGTGGGACAGGGGTGGAAAACTGTTTTTT. Protein sequence: CAWKWDRGGKLFF.

The chain recombines TRBV7-8 with TRBJ1-1; D remains ambiguous. The V and J ends lost 1 base and 1 base respectively, with 7 bases between them. This CDR3 is 14 amino acids long. Germline lookup yields CDR1 SGHVS and CDR2 FQNEAQ. CDR3 protein: CASSLDGTNTEAFF. DNA of the CDR3: TGTGCCAGCAGCTTAGACGGTACGAACACTGAAGCTTTCTTT.

As DNA, the CDR3 is TGTGCCAGCAGTCTAACACTGAACTATGGCTACACCTTC. Protein product: CASSLTLNYGYTF. The chain couples TRBV6-6 to TRBJ1-2, with no clear D. The CDR3 sequence is 13 residues long. The V and J ends lost 5 bases and 2 bases respectively, with 9 bases between them. Germline CDR1 MNHNY, CDR2 SVGAGI (reference sequence).

This sequence joins TRBV6-1 and TRBJ2-3, with D unresolved. Trimming removed 2 bases from V and 0 bases from J, with 12 bases in between. Germline lookup yields CDR1 MNHNS and CDR2 SASEGT. CDR3 length: 16 amino acids. The CDR3 is CASSEFEATSTDTQYF. The CDR3 DNA is TGTGCCAGCAGTGAATTTGAAGCAACTAGCACAGATACGCAGTATTTT.

The gene calls are TRBV5-4 and TRBJ2-5; 7 positions match TRBD2. The CDR3 is made up of 15 amino acids. Per the germline V gene, CDR1 is SGHNT and CDR2 is YYREEE (reference sequence). V was clipped by 1 base and J by 3 bases; unmatched bases: 6. CDR3 residues: CASSLRPLAEETQYF. The CDR3 DNA reads as TGTGCCAGCAGCTTGCGCCCCCTAGCGGAAGAGACCCAGTACTTC.

In its sample, this clone was seen many times. J is TRBJ2-5 and V is TRBV5-1; D gene ambiguous. Germline CDR1 reads SGHRS; CDR2 reads YFSETQ. Trimming left V 4 bases short and J 5 bases short, with 15 bases between. The CDR3 covers 14 residues. The CDR3 is CASSNRPSRETQYF. CDR3 nucleotides: TGCGCCAGCAGCAACAGACCCAGCAGGGAGACCCAGTACTTC.

The rearrangement links TRBV6-6 to TRBJ1-1; 8 bases are shared with TRBD1. V dropped 6 bases and J dropped 1; count of bases not matched to a gene: 7. The CDR3 covers 15 residues. In germline, CDR1 is MNHNY, CDR2 SVGAGI (reference sequence). Here the CDR3 DNA reads TGTGCCAGCAGCAGTTCCGGGACAGGGAACACTGAAGCTTTCTTT. Translating it yields CASSSSGTGNTEAFF.

The chain links TRBV18 to TRBJ1-6, with a possible D match to TRBD1 (5 bases). Trimming removed 4 bases at V and 8 bases at J, with 15 bases between. The CDR3 is 15 amino acids. In germline, CDR1 is KGHSH, CDR2 LQKENI. CDR3 loop: CASSLGTPGDSPLHF. The CDR3, as DNA: TGTGCCAGCTCACTTGGGACGCCCGGAGATTCACCCCTCCACTTT.